This TCR beta chain was recorded in a study of response to subunit inactivated influenza vaccine. Via MiXCR, TCRdb re-called the RT-PCR reads, giving one row per CDR3 protein. The sample carries roughly 710,000 distinct CDR3 sequences, about 15% recorded once. Study-wide points: Authors suggested each seasonal flu vaccination may recruit only limited numbers of new T cells.

Per germline, CDR1 SGHTA and CDR2 FQGNSA. The CDR3 length is 15 residues. Trimming removed 5 bases from V and 8 bases from J; junction bases left unmatched: 12. This clonotype was counted between two and nine times. The target antigen is unknown. Here the sequenced sample was PBMCs from blood, taken approximately 15 days before vaccination. This TCR derives from a man between 50 and 59 years old who received an inactivated influenza vaccine. The V gene is TRBV7-2, the J gene TRBJ2-3, with 8 bases identical to TRBD2. The CDR3 nucleotides are TGTGCCAGCAGCCCCCCGGGGCGGGGGGTAGGTACGCAGTATTTT. Its protein is CASSPPGRGVGTQYF.